This T cell receptor (beta chain) is from a study of T cells in Graves' hyperthyroidism and ophthalmopathy. V dropped 1 base and J dropped 3; count of bases not matched to a gene: 4. The CDR3 has 14 amino acids. Per germline, CDR1 SQVTM and CDR2 ANQGSEA. The source material, RNA transcripts, was used to amplify TCR beta CDR3 regions. Researchers ran a first-round RT-PCR on the TCR CDR3 using the HTBI primer set. One entry per CDR3 protein, called by TCRdb with MiXCR from the multiplex PCR reads. The table records fewer than 900,000 distinct CDR3 sequences, less than 20% of them present only once. This TCR came from a man between 18 and 35 years old with Graves' hyperthyroidism. The V call is TRBV29-1, the J call TRBJ2-7; TRBD2 matches at 9 bases. Sequences were obtained from blood. The CDR3 protein is CSVEVRAGGYEQYF. CDR3 in DNA: TGCAGCGTTGAAGTTCGAGCGGGAGGCTACGAGCAGTACTTC.